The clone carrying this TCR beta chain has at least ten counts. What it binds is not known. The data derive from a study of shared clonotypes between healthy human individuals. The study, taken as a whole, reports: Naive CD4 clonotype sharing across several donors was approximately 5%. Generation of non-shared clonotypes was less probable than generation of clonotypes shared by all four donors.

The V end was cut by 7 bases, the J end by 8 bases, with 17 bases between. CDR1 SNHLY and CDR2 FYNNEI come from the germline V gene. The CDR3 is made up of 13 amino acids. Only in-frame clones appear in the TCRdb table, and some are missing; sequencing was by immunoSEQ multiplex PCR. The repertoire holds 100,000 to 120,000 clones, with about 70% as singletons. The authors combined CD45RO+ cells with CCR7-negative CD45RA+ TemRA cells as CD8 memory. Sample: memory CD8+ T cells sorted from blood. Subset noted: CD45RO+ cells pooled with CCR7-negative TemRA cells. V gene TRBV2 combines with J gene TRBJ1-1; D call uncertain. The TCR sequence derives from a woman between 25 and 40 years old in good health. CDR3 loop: CASIVSDSTEAFF. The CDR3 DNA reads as TGTGCCAGCATAGTGAGTGATAGTACCGAAGCTTTCTTT.